The entry that follows covers one T cell receptor (beta chain) sequence. The V gene end was trimmed by 6 bases and the J gene end by 0 bases; junction bases not matched to a gene: 5. The CDR3 runs to 16 residues. Germline lookup yields CDR1 DFQATT and CDR2 SNEGSKA (reference sequence). The entry originates in a study of T-cell reconstitution after alpha-beta-depleted transplantation in children. Using unique molecular identifiers, the investigators prepared the TCRbeta library. MiXCR, run by TCRdb on the PCR reads, gives a single entry per CDR3 protein. Of about 290,000 distinct CDR3 sequences listed, around 9.1% were seen once; the top ten hold 7% to 9.5%.

The source is a boy younger than two with acute myeloid leukemia, due to receive a stem cell transplant. The chain joins TRBV20-1 to TRBJ2-6; 10 nucleotides match TRBD2. This material consisted of PBMCs, taken before TCRalphabeta/CD19-depleted stem cell transplant. CDR3 coding DNA: TGCAGTGCCCTAGCGGGAGTATTCTCTGGGGCCAACGTCCTGACTTTC. This gives the protein CSALAGVFSGANVLTF.